Each of the 2 T cell receptor beta chains below was sequenced from the same sample in a study of T-cell memory formation after mild COVID-19. TCRdb processed the 5' RACE reads anew with MiXCR; each CDR3 protein has one entry. The profile shows about 270,000 distinct CDR3 sequences, around 15% of them singletons. Sequenced input: PBMCs or a T cell subset sorted from them (not recorded which). The receptors shown here come from a young man who had mild COVID-19 (a few samples of this study predate the infection). Cell type and time point are not known.

CDR3 bases: TGTGCCAGCTCACTTGGACAGAACGAGCAGTACTTC. Protein sequence: CASSLGQNEQYF. V is TRBV18 and J is TRBJ2-7, with D possibly being TRBD1 (6 bases). This CDR3 has 12 residues. V shed 4 bases and J shed 5 bases, with 9 bases lying between them. The germline V gene encodes CDR1 KGHSH and CDR2 LQKENI.

This clonotype turned up a few times. This rearrangement joins TRBV24-1 to TRBJ2-3; 11 bases fit TRBD2. J lost 4 bases, V lost 0 bases, and 2 bases had no gene match. CDR1 is KGHDR and CDR2 is SFDVKD in the germline V gene. The CDR3 length is 16 residues. The CDR3 nucleotides read TGTGCCACCAGTGATTTGCGTAGCGGGGGGGCAGATACGCAGTATTTT. This gives the protein CATSDLRSGGADTQYF.